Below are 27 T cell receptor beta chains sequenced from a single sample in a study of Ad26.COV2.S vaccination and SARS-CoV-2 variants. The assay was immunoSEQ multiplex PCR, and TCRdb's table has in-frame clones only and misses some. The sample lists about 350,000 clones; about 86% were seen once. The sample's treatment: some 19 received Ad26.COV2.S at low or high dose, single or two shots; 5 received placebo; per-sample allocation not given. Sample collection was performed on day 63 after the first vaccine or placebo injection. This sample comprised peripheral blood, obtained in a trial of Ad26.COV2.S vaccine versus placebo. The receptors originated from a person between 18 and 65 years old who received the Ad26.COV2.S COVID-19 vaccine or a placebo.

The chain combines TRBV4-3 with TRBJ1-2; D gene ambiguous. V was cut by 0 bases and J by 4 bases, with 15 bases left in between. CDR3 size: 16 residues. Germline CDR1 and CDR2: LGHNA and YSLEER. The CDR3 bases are TGCGCCAGCAGCCAAGATCTAAGAGGACCAGGCTATGGCTACACCTTC. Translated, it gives CASSQDLRGPGYGYTF.

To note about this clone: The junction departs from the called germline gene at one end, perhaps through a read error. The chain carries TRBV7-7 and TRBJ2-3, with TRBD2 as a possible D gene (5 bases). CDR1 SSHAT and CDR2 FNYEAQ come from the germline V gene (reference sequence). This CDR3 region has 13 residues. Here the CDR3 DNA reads TGTGCTAGCAGCTTAGCGATCAGGGATACGCAGTATTTT. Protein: CASSLAIRDTQYF.

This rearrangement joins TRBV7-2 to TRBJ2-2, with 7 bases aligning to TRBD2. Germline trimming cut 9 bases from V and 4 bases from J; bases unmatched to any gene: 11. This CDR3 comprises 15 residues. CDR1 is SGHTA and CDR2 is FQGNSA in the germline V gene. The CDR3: CARITGTIFTGELFF. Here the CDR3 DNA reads TGTGCCAGGATTACCGGGACTATCTTCACCGGGGAGCTGTTTTTT.

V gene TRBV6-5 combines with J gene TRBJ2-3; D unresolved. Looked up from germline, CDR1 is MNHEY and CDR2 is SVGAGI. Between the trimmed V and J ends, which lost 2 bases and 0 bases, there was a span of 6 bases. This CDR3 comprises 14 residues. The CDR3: CASSYDASTDTQYF. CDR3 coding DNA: TGTGCCAGCAGTTACGACGCTAGCACAGATACGCAGTATTTT.

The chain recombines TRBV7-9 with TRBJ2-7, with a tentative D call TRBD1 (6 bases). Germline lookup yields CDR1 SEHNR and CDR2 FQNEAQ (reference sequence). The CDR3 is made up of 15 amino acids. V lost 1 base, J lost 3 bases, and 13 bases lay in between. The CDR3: CASSLDAGVVYEQYF. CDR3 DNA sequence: TGTGCCAGCAGCTTAGACGCAGGGGTTGTCTACGAGCAGTACTTC. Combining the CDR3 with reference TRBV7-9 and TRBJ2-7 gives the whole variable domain DTGVSQNPRHKITKRGQNVTFRCDPISEHNRLYWYRQTLGQGPEFLTYFQNEAQLEKSRLLSDRFSAERPKGSFSTLEIQRTEQGDSAMYLCASSLDAGVVYEQYFGPGTRLTVT.

The CDR3, as DNA: TGTGCCAGCAGCTATCTGGCGGGAGGCAACAATGAGCAGTTCTTC. This codes for CASSYLAGGNNEQFF. The genes are TRBV7-2 and TRBJ2-1; 8 bases line up with TRBD2. Trimming cost V 4 bases and J 5 bases; bases outside gene matches: 7. CDR1 and CDR2 from the germline V gene are SGHTA and FQGNSA. The CDR3 spans 15 residues.

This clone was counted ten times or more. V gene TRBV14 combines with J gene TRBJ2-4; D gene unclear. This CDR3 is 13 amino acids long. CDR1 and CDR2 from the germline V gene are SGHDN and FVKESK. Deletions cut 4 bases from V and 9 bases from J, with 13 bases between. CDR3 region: CASSRFDSGIQYF. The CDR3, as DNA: TGTGCCAGCAGCCGATTCGATTCCGGCATTCAGTACTTC.

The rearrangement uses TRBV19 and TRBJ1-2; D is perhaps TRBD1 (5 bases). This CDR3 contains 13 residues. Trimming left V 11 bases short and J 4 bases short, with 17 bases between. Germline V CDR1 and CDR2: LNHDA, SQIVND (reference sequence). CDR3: CAGGAIGSYGYTF. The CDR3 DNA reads TGTGCCGGAGGGGCCATCGGAAGCTATGGCTACACCTTC.

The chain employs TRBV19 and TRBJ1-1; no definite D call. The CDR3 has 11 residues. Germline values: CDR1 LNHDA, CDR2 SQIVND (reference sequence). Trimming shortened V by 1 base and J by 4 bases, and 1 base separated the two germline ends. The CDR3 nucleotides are TGTGCCAGTAGTATAGCCACTGAAGCTTTCTTT. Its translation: CASSIATEAFF.

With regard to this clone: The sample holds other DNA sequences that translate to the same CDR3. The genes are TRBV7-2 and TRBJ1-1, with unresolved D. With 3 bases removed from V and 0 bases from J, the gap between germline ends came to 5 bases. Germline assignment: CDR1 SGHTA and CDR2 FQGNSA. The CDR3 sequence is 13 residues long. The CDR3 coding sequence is TGTGCCAGCAGCTTGGGTATGAACACTGAAGCTTTCTTT. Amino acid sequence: CASSLGMNTEAFF. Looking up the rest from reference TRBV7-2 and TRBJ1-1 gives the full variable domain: GAGVSQSPSNKVTEKGKDVELRCDPISGHTALYWYRQSLGQGLEFLIYFQGNSAPDKSGLPSDRFSAERTGGSVSTLTIQRTQQEDSAVYLCASSLGMNTEAFFGQGTRLTVV.

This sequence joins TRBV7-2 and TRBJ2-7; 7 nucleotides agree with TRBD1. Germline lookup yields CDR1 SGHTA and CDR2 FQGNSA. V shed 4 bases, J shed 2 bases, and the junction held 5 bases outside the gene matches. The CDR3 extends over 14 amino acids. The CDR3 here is CASSSGTATYEQYF. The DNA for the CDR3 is TGTGCCAGCAGCTCCGGGACAGCAACCTACGAGCAGTACTTC.

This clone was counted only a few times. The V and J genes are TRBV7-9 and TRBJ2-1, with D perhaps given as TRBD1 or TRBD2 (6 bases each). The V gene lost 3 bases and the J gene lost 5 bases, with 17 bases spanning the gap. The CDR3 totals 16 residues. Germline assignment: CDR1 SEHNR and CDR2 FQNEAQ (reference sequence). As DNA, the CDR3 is TGTGCCAGCAGCTTTTCCTGGGGGGCCAAAGACAATGAGCAGTTCTTC. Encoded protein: CASSFSWGAKDNEQFF. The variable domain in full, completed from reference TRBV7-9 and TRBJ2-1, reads DTGVSQNPRHKITKRGQNVTFRCDPISEHNRLYWYRQTLGQGPEFLTYFQNEAQLEKSRLLSDRFSAERPKGSFSTLEIQRTEQGDSAMYLCASSFSWGAKDNEQFFGPGTRLTVL.

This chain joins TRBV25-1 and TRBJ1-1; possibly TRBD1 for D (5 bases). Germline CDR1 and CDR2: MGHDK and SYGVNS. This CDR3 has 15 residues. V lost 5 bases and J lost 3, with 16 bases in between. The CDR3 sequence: CASSTWGGGDTEAFF. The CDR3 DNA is TGTGCCAGCAGTACCTGGGGCGGGGGAGACACTGAAGCTTTCTTT.

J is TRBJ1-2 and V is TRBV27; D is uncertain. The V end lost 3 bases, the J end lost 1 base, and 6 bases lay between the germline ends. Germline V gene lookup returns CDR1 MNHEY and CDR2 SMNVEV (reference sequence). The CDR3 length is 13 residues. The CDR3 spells CASSFQYNYGYTF. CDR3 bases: TGTGCCAGCAGTTTCCAATATAACTATGGCTACACCTTC.

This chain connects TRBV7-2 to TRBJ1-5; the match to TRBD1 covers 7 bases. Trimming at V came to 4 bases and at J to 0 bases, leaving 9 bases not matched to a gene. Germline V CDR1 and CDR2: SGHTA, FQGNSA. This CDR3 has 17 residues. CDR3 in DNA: TGTGCCAGCAGCTCCATTATAGGGACAGTTAGCAATCAGCCCCAGCATTTT. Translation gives CASSSIIGTVSNQPQHF.

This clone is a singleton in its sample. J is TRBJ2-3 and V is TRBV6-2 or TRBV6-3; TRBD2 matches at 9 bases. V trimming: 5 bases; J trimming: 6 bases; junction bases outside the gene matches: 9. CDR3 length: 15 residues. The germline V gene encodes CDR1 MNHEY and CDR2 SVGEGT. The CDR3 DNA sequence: TGTGCCAGCAGTCGAGGGGAGCGGGAGGTGGATACGCAGTATTTT. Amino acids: CASSRGEREVDTQYF.

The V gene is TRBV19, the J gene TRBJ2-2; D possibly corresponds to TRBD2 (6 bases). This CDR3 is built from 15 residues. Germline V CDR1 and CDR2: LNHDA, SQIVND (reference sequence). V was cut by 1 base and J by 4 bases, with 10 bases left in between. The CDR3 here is CASSIGGGVTGELFF. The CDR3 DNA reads TGTGCCAGTAGTATAGGGGGCGGGGTCACCGGGGAGCTGTTTTTT.

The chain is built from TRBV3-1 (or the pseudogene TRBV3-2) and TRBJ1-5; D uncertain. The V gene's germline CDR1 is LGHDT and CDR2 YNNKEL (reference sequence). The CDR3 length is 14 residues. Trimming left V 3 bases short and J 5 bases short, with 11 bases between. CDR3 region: CASSHGPPYQPQHF. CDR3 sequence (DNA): TGTGCCAGCAGCCACGGCCCCCCGTATCAGCCCCAGCATTTT.

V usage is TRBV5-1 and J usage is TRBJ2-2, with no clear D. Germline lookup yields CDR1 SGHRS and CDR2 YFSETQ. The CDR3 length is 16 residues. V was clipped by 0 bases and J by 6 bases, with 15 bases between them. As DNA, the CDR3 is TGCGCCAGCAGCTTGGCCGGTATTCCGGGTGCCGGGGAGCTGTTTTTT. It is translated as CASSLAGIPGAGELFF.

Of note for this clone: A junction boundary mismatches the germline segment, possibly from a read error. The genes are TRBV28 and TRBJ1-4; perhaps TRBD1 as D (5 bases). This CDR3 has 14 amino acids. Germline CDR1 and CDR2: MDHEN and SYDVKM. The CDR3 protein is CANSLIGTGEKLFF. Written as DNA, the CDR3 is TGTGCCAACAGTTTAATCGGGACCGGTGAAAAACTGTTTTTT.

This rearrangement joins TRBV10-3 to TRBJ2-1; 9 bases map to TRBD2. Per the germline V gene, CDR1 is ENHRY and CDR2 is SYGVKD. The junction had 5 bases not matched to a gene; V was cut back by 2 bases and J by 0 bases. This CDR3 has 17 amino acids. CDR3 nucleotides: TGTGCCATCAGTGAGGGGACTAGCAGAAGCTCCTACAATGAGCAGTTCTTC. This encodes CAISEGTSRSSYNEQFF.

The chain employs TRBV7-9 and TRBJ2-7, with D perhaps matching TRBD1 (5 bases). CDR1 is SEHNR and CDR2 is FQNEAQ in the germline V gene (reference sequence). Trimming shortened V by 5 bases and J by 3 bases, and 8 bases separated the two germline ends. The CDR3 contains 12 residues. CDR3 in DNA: TGTGCCAGCAGCCCCACAGGCTACGAGCAGTACTTC. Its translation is CASSPTGYEQYF.

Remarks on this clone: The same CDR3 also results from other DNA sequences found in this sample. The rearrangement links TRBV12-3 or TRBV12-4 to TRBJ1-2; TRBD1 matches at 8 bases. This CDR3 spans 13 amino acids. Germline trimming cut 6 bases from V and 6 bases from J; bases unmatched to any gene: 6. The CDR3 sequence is CASSLGQGDGYTF. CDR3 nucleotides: TGTGCCAGCAGCCTCGGACAGGGTGATGGCTACACCTTC.

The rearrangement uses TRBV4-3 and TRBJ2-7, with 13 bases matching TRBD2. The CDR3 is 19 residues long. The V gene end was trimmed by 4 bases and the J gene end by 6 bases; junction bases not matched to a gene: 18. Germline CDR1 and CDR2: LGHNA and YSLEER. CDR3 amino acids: CASSLGTSGIGGGAGEQYF. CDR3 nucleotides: TGCGCCAGCAGCCTCGGGACTAGCGGGATCGGCGGCGGAGCAGGCGAGCAGTACTTC.

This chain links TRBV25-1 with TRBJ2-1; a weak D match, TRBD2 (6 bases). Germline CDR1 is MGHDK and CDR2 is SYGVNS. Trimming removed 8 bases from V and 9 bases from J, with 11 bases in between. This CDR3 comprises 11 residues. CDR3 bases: TGTGCCAGCTACGGAGGGCGTGAGCAGTTCTTC. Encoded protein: CASYGGREQFF. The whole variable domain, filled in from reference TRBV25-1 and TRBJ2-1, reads EADIYQTPRYLVIGTGKKITLECSQTMGHDKMYWYQQDPGMELHLIHYSYGVNSTEKGDLSSESTVSRIRTEHFPLTLESARPSHTSQYLCASYGGREQFFGPGTRLTVL.

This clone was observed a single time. The CDR3 nucleotides are TGTGCCAGCAGCCCCGGGACTAGTGTTCTTGAGACCCAGTACTTC. This gives the protein CASSPGTSVLETQYF. The chain has TRBV5-4 and TRBJ2-5; 8 bases fit TRBD2. The ends lost 4 bases at V and 5 bases at J; junction bases unmatched: 10. Germline lookup yields CDR1 SGHNT and CDR2 YYREEE (reference sequence). The CDR3 has 15 amino acids.

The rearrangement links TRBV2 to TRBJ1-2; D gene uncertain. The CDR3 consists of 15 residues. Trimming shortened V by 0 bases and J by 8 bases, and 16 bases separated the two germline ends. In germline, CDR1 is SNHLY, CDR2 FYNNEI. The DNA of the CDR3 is TGTGCCAGCAGTGAAGCGCAAAAGGGCGAGCACGGCTACACCTTC. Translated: CASSEAQKGEHGYTF.